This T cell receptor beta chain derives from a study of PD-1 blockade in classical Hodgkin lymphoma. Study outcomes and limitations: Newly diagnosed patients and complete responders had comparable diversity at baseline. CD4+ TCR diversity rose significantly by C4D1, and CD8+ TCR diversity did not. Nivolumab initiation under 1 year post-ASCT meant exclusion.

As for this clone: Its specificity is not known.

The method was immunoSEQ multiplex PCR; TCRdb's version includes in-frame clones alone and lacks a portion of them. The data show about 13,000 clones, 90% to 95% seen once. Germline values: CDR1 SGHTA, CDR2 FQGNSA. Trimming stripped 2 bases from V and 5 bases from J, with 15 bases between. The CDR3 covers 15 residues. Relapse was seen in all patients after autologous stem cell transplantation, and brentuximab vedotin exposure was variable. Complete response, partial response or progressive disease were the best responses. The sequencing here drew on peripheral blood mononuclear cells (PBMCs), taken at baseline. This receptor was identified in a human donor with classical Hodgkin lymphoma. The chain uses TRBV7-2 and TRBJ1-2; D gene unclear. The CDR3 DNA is TGTGCCAGCAGCTTAATTTGGCCTGGCAGTTATGGCTACACCTTC. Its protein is CASSLIWPGSYGYTF.